A single sample is the source of the 5 T cell receptor beta chains below, sequenced in a study of cytomegalovirus exposure and HLA in healthy donors. PCR primers comprised 60 Vbeta and 13 Jbeta primers. Clones were read by immunoSEQ multiplex PCR, and TCRdb kept only the in-frame ones, dropping some. The table includes about 130,000 clones, over 70% detected once. The sequencing input was PBMCs. The receptors were gathered from a man aged 18 to 35 in good health and CMV-seropositive.

The V call is TRBV7-2, the J call TRBJ1-1, with D possibly TRBD1 on 5 matching bases. The V end lost 7 bases, the J end lost 2 bases, and 11 bases lay between the germline ends. Germline loops: CDR1 SGHTA, CDR2 FQGNSA. The CDR3 sequence is 13 residues long. CDR3 nucleotide sequence: TGTGCCAGCACCCTGACAGCTAACACTGAAGCTTTCTTT. It yields the protein CASTLTANTEAFF.

The chain combines TRBV2 with TRBJ2-7; D ambiguous. CDR1 is SNHLY, CDR2 FYNNEI, per germline. This CDR3 contains 12 residues. With 3 bases removed from V and 1 base from J, the gap between germline ends came to 4 bases. Written as DNA, the CDR3 is TGTGCCAGCAGTGAGTTATCCTACGAGCAGTACTTC. This gives the protein CASSELSYEQYF.

The rearrangement uses TRBV30 and TRBJ2-7, with 7 bases aligning to TRBD1. Germline V lookup: CDR1 GTSNPN, CDR2 SVGIG (reference sequence). The V segment lost 3 bases and the J segment 4 bases; nucleotides outside the gene matches: 0. This CDR3 contains 11 residues. In DNA, the CDR3 is TGTGCCTGGAGGACAGGGTACGAGCAGTACTTC. Its protein product is CAWRTGYEQYF.

This clone was detected only once. The rearrangement joins TRBV5-1 to TRBJ2-3, with D possibly matching TRBD1 (6 bases). The germline V gene encodes CDR1 SGHRS and CDR2 YFSETQ. V lost 4 bases and J 3 bases, leaving 15 bases between the germline ends. This CDR3 region has 15 residues. This CDR3 is CASSLRPGATDTQYF. CDR3 nucleotides: TGCGCCAGCAGCCTTCGGCCAGGGGCAACAGATACGCAGTATTTT.

This sequence joins TRBV6-1 and TRBJ2-7; 7 nucleotides agree with TRBD2. The V and J ends lost 1 base and 2 bases, in that order; junction bases with no gene match: 5. Germline V gives CDR1 MNHNS, CDR2 SASEGT. The CDR3 totals 15 residues. The CDR3 region is CASSEGAGSAYEQYF. CDR3 nucleotide sequence: TGTGCCAGCAGTGAAGGAGCGGGAAGCGCCTACGAGCAGTACTTC.